This T cell receptor beta chain stems from a study of T cells after posttransplantation cyclophosphamide. This clone was counted at least ten times. Its antigen is still unknown. Treatment was busulfan-fludarabine conditioning, a marrow graft, and cyclophosphamide on days +3 and +4. Using immunoSEQ multiplex PCR, the repertoire was profiled, and TCRdb retains in-frame clones only, with some absent. The table lists about 3,800 clones, with no singletons. Germline V gene sequence: CDR1 SGHRS, CDR2 YFSETQ. V lost 0 bases, J lost 5 bases, and 14 bases lay in between. The CDR3 totals 15 residues. General study points: Skin or GI-infiltrating T cells shared few TRB sequences with blood. Donor-recipient repertoire similarity was low at 1-2 months, rising over year one. Recipient CMV seropositivity and CMV reactivation strongly tracked TRB clonality.

This sequence joins TRBV5-1 and TRBJ1-1, with D maybe TRBD1 (5 bases). The sequenced sample was PBMCs, obtained after allogeneic stem cell transplant with posttransplant cyclophosphamide. This TCR came from a female patient aged 18 to 29 who received an allogeneic stem cell transplant from an unrelated donor, was CMV-positive, and had acute GVHD only. Some T cells may be transferred from the graft donor. The CDR3 region has the DNA TGCGCCAGCAGCTTGGATTGGCGGGGGGGAACTGAAGCTTTCTTT. Translating gives CASSLDWRGGTEAFF.